This T cell receptor beta chain derives from a study of Tregs in tolerant kidney transplant recipients. Whole-study findings and limits: For some patients, primers changed over time, blocking nucleotide-level comparison.

The V segment lost 0 bases and the J segment 4 bases; nucleotides outside the gene matches: 5. This CDR3 has 17 residues. Germline-derived CDR1 and CDR2 are MGHRA and YSYEKL. The table came from immunoSEQ multiplex PCR; TCRdb's copy has only in-frame clones and leaves some out. The sample contains approximately 82,000 clones, 80% to 95% of which appear only once. Related graft donors supplied nonmyeloablative bone marrow transplants, and mixed chimerism was transient. Concerning this clone itself: Its target is unknown.

This specimen was CD4+ T cells from blood (PBMCs), taken 12 months after the transplant. This sequence joins TRBV4-1 and TRBJ2-2, with 10 nucleotides matching TRBD1. The sequence derives from a human patient who received a combined kidney and bone marrow transplant. Some T cells may be provided by the graft donor. The CDR3 DNA sequence: TGCGCCAGCAGCCAAGAGACAGGGGGCGTCGGCACCGGGGAGCTGTTTTTT. Its translation is CASSQETGGVGTGELFF.